Following are 9 T cell receptor beta chains from one sample sequenced in a study of T cell responses to AZD1222 COVID-19 vaccine. The data were produced by immunoSEQ multiplex PCR, yet TCRdb's version contains in-frame clones alone and is incomplete. The table includes some 150,000 clones, more than 85% detected once. The sequencing here drew on peripheral blood, taken 28 days after the second AZD1222 dose. The receptor set was obtained from an adult who received the AZD1222 COVID-19 vaccine.

The chain uses TRBV18 and TRBJ2-1, with TRBD1 matching over 7 bases. Germline V lookup: CDR1 KGHSH, CDR2 LQKENI. There are 17 residues in the CDR3. V shed 5 bases, J shed 9 bases, and the junction held 19 bases outside the gene matches. The CDR3 coding sequence is TGTGCCAGCTCATTACGACAGGGTCGGCCACACACCAGTGAGCAGTTCTTC. Its protein product is CASSLRQGRPHTSEQFF.

The genes are TRBV7-7 and TRBJ2-5; D is perhaps TRBD1 (5 bases). The CDR3 spans 15 residues. V was shortened by 5 bases and J by 0 bases, with 13 bases between the two germline ends. Germline V gene sequence: CDR1 SSHAT, CDR2 FNYEAQ (reference sequence). This chain's CDR3 is CASSPNSGNQETQYF. As DNA, the CDR3 is TGTGCCAGCAGCCCCAACTCAGGGAACCAAGAGACCCAGTACTTC.

This chain connects TRBV18 to TRBJ1-3; 7 nucleotides align to TRBD1. Losses at the gene ends were 5 bases for V and 7 bases for J; bases not matched to a gene: 8. The CDR3 has 14 amino acids. The germline gives CDR1 KGHSH, CDR2 LQKENI. CDR3 bases: TGTGCCAGCTCAGAAGACAGGGCAGTTAACACCATATATTTT. Its translation: CASSEDRAVNTIYF.

The chain has TRBV7-9 and TRBJ1-2; possible D gene TRBD1, 6 bases. CDR1 is SEHNR and CDR2 is FQNEAQ in the germline V gene (reference sequence). V shed 3 bases and J shed 3 bases, with 11 bases lying between them. This CDR3 spans 14 amino acids. The CDR3 region has the DNA TGTGCCAGCAGCTTTCAGGGGCCGGACTATGGCTACACCTTC. This translates into CASSFQGPDYGYTF.

The genes are TRBV9 and TRBJ2-5; D is unclear. Germline V gene sequence: CDR1 SGDLS, CDR2 YYNGEE. Trimming left V 0 bases short and J 1 base short, with 7 bases between. The CDR3 contains 14 residues. CDR3 sequence reads: CASSVGGIQETQYF. The DNA of the CDR3 is TGTGCCAGCAGCGTAGGTGGGATCCAAGAGACCCAGTACTTC.

V usage is TRBV7-9 and J usage is TRBJ1-2; D may be TRBD1 (5 bases). The V end was cut by 7 bases, the J end by 4 bases, with 13 bases between. Germline CDR1 reads SEHNR; CDR2 reads FQNEAQ (reference sequence). This CDR3 comprises 13 residues. Here the CDR3 reads CASTPDRAYGYTF. The CDR3 nucleotides read TGTGCCAGCACTCCCGACAGAGCCTATGGCTACACCTTC.

V is TRBV30 and J is TRBJ1-5; 9 nucleotides line up with TRBD1. Looked up from germline, CDR1 is GTSNPN and CDR2 is SVGIG (reference sequence). The CDR3 sequence is 15 residues long. Trimming removed 1 base from V and 0 bases from J; junction bases left unmatched: 1. The CDR3 nucleotides read TGTGCCTGGAGTGGGGGACAGGGTAGCAATCAGCCCCAGCATTTT. It encodes CAWSGGQGSNQPQHF.

The gene calls are TRBV12-5 and TRBJ1-2, with 7 bases matching TRBD1. Germline lookup yields CDR1 LGHNT and CDR2 FRNRAP. This CDR3 spans 17 amino acids. The ends lost 3 bases at V and 0 bases at J; junction bases unmatched: 10. The CDR3 loop is CASGFSLQGRANYGYTF. DNA for the CDR3: TGTGCTAGTGGTTTCTCCCTACAGGGGCGAGCTAACTATGGCTACACCTTC.

This clone has just one count. CDR3 bases: TGCGCCAGCAGTTCACTAGCGGGTCTCCAAGAGACCCAGTACTTC. This codes for CASSSLAGLQETQYF. J is TRBJ2-5 and V is TRBV5-1; 9 bases line up with TRBD2. This CDR3 region has 15 residues. The germline V gene encodes CDR1 SGHRS and CDR2 YFSETQ. The junction had 6 bases not matched to a gene; V was cut back by 5 bases and J by 1 base.